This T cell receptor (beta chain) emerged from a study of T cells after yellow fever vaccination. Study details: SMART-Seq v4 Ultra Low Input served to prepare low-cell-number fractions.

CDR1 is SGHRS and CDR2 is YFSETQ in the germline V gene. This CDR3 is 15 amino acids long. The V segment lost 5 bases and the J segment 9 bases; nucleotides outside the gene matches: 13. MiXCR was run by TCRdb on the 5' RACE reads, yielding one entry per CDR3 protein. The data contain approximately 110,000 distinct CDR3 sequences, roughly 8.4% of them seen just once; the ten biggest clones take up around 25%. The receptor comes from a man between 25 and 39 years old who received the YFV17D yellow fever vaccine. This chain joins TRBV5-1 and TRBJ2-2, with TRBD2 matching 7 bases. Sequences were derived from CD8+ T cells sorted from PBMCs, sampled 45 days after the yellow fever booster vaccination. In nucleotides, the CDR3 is TGCGCCAGCAGTCCCGTTCCCGGGGGGACCCGGGAGCTGTTTTTT. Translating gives CASSPVPGGTRELFF.